This TCR beta chain originates from a study of blood T cell repertoires in COVID-19. Only in-frame clones appear in the TCRdb table, and some are missing; sequencing was by immunoSEQ multiplex PCR. The profile covers more than 200,000 clones, with around four fifths appearing a single time and approximately 2.5% taken by the ten largest. Germline CDR1 reads MDHEN; CDR2 reads SYDVKM. This CDR3 spans 19 amino acids. The V segment lost 1 base and the J segment 4 bases; nucleotides outside the gene matches: 17. The receptor was isolated from a woman between 70 and 85 years old with active or convalescent COVID-19. The chain couples TRBV28 to TRBJ1-2, with TRBD1 matching over 8 bases. Sequenced sample: peripheral blood. DNA of the CDR3: TGTGCCAGCAGTTTATTTTTCAGGGCAGGGGGCGCAAGGGTCTATGGCTACACCTTC. As protein: CASSLFFRAGGARVYGYTF.